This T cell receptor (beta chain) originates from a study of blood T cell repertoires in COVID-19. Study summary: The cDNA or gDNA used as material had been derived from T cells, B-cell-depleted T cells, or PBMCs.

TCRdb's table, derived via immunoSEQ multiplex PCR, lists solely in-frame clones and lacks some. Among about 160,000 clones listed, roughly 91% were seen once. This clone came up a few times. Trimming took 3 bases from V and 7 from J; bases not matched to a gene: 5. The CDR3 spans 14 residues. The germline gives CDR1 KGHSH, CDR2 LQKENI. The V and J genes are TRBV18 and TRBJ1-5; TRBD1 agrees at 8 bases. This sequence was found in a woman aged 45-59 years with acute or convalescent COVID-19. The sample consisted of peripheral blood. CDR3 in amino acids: CASSPIQGAQPQHF. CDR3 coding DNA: TGTGCCAGCTCACCTATCCAGGGGGCGCAGCCCCAGCATTTT.